These T cell receptor beta chains were read from a single sample in a study of shared clonotypes between healthy human individuals. Repertoires were generated with immunoSEQ multiplex PCR, while TCRdb's copy carries only in-frame clones and drops some. The data hold about 2.4 million clones, with 80% to 95% observed a single time. The material sequenced was naive CD4+ T cells from PBMCs. These TCRs come from a young man in good health. Some clones in this sample may be carry-over from other donors' samples. CDR3s include the opening cysteine and the closing phenylalanine or tryptophan. Fields, in order: J gene, clone size, D gene, V gene, CDR3 DNA, CDR3 protein. D genes are given only for firm matches. The size of a clone is reported for some rows only, either as once, few or many, or as a class for expanded clones.

TRBJ2-7	once	-	TRBV7-9	TGTGCCAGCAGCTTGGCTCACGAGCAGTACTTC	CASSLAHEQYF
TRBJ2-3	once	TRBD2	TRBV6-1	TGTGCCAGCAGTGAGCAGGGAGGGAGGGCCTATACGCAGTATTTT	CASSEQGGRAYTQYF
TRBJ2-3	-	-	TRBV4-1	TGCGCCAGCAGCCAAGACCCCCTTGTAGTTCCCACAGATACGCAGTATTTT	CASSQDPLVVPTDTQYF
TRBJ1-2	once	-	TRBV6-1	TGTGCCAGCAGTGAAAGTTTCGGGGTCCGGGGCTACACCTTC	CASSESFGVRGYTF
TRBJ2-7	once	TRBD2	TRBV6-6	TGTGCCAGCAGCTGGAAACGGGAGGACGAGCAGTACTTC	CASSWKREDEQYF
TRBJ2-3	-	-	TRBV7-3	TGTGCCAGCACGCCCCGCCCGGGGAAGGGAGGCGCAGATACGCAGTATTTT	CASTPRPGKGGADTQYF
TRBJ2-7	-	TRBD1	TRBV28	TGTGCCAGCAGTTTGACCTGGGACAGGTCCTCCTACGAGCAGTACTTC	CASSLTWDRSSYEQYF
TRBJ2-3	-	-	TRBV15	TGTGCCACCAGCAGAGTCACCAGTGCAGATACGCAGTATTTT	CATSRVTSADTQYF
TRBJ1-1	-	-	TRBV19	TGTGCCAGTTGCCGCCACTTGAACACTGAAGCTTTCTTT	CASCRHLNTEAFF
TRBJ2-5	-	TRBD2	TRBV11-2	TGTGCCAGCAGCGCTCGACTAGCGGGAGGCCAAGAGACCCAGTACTTC	CASSARLAGGQETQYF
TRBJ2-7	-	TRBD1	TRBV5-4	TGTGCCAGCAGCTCGGCAGGGGGCGCCTACGAGCAGTACTTC	CASSSAGGAYEQYF
TRBJ2-7	-	TRBD2	TRBV28	TGTGCCAGCAGTTTAGTGTTAGCGGGAGGGCGGGTCTCCTACGAGCAGTACTTC	CASSLVLAGGRVSYEQYF
TRBJ2-3	-	TRBD2	TRBV5-1	TGCGCCAGCAGCACCGCATCCCGGGGGGGCACAGATACGCAGTATTTT	CASSTASRGGTDTQYF
TRBJ2-1	-	TRBD2	TRBV4-3	TGCGCCAGCAGCCAAGAATCCCTCCTAGCGGGTAATGAGCAGTTCTTC	CASSQESLLAGNEQFF
TRBJ1-4	once	-	TRBV27	TGTGCCAGCAGGTCGCCTTCAACTAATGAAAAACTGTTTTTT	CASRSPSTNEKLFF
TRBJ1-2	-	-	TRBV4-3	TGCGCCAGCAGCCACAGAGTTGGGGAGTATGGCTACACCTTC	CASSHRVGEYGYTF
TRBJ1-2	once	-	TRBV6-1	TGTGCCAGCAGTGAAGAGACAGGCTCTTATGGCTACACCTTC	CASSEETGSYGYTF
TRBJ1-5	-	-	TRBV6-1	TGTGCCAGCAGTACCGGGGTGTATAGCAATCAGCCCCAGCATTTT	CASSTGVYSNQPQHF
TRBJ1-3	-	-	TRBV30	TGTGCCTGGAGTCCGATGGGGAACTCTGGAAACACCATATATTTT	CAWSPMGNSGNTIYF
TRBJ2-1	-	TRBD2	TRBV18	TGTGCCAGCTCACCGGAGGTCGGACTAGCCTACAATGAGCAGTTCTTC	CASSPEVGLAYNEQFF
TRBJ1-6	-	-	TRBV30	TGTGCCTGGAGTCTTGGACAGAGTAATTCACCCCTCCACTTT	CAWSLGQSNSPLHF
TRBJ1-2	-	TRBD1	TRBV20-1	TGCAGTGCTCCCTACAGGGGTGGCTACACCTTC	CSAPYRGGYTF
TRBJ2-5	-	-	TRBV5-1	TGCGCCAGCAGCCCCCCGATCGGTACAGGAGGAGGGGAGACCCAGTACTTC	CASSPPIGTGGGETQYF
TRBJ2-3	-	-	TRBV28	TGTGCCAGCAGTGCCCCCAGGGACACAGATACGCAGTATTTT	CASSAPRDTDTQYF
TRBJ1-2	-	-	TRBV19	TGTGCCAGTAGTCAGACGGGACACCCAAACTATGGCTACACCTTC	CASSQTGHPNYGYTF
TRBJ2-3	-	TRBD2	TRBV11-3	TGTGCCAGCAGCGCCGGACTAGCGGTTAGCACAGATACGCAGTATTTT	CASSAGLAVSTDTQYF
TRBJ2-2	-	-	TRBV9	TGTGCCAGCAGCGTAGGCACACTAAACACCGGGGAGCTGTTTTTT	CASSVGTLNTGELFF
TRBJ2-5	-	-	TRBV9	TGTGCCAGCAGCCCCCGATCTAGTTCAGAGACCCAGTACTTC	CASSPRSSSETQYF
TRBJ2-1	-	TRBD1	TRBV5-1	TGCGCCAGCAGCTTCCCTTATCGACAGGGAGATGAGCAGTTCTTC	CASSFPYRQGDEQFF
TRBJ2-7	-	TRBD1	TRBV29-1	TGCAGCGTAGGACAGGGGGCGGGTGAGCAGTACTTC	CSVGQGAGEQYF
TRBJ1-1	-	-	TRBV28	TGTGCCAGCAGCCCCGGAGGAATTCCTGAAGCTTTCTTT	CASSPGGIPEAFF
TRBJ1-2	-	TRBD1	TRBV30	TGTGCCTGGAGCCTCAACAGGGGGCTGAACTATGGCTACACCTTC	CAWSLNRGLNYGYTF
TRBJ2-1	once	-	TRBV5-1	TGCGCCAGCAGTGTGGGACAAATCAACTACAATGAGCAGTTCTTC	CASSVGQINYNEQFF
TRBJ2-6	-	-	TRBV5-1	TGCGCCAGCAGCTTGGGGGCAGGCTTTGGGCCTGGGGCCAACGTCCTGACTTTC	CASSLGAGFGPGANVLTF
TRBJ1-2	-	TRBD1	TRBV9	TGTGCCAGCAGCCCCCCGGTTTGGCAGGGGGCGCGAGGCTACACCTTC	CASSPPVWQGARGYTF
TRBJ1-4	-	-	TRBV4-2	TGTGCCAGCAGCCGGAGGGTGGTGGCTAATGAAAAACTGTTTTTT	CASSRRVVANEKLFF
TRBJ1-1	-	-	TRBV2	TGTGCCAGCACCCTGGATCGGGGGGAAGCTTTCTTT	CASTLDRGEAFF
TRBJ2-5	-	TRBD2	TRBV2	TGTGCCAGCAGCCCCCGGCTAGCGGGACAAGAGACCCAGTACTTC	CASSPRLAGQETQYF
TRBJ2-5	-	-	TRBV25-1	TGTGCCAGCAGTGAATCGGAGGGGGCAGGGGAGACCCAGTACTTC	CASSESEGAGETQYF
TRBJ1-3	few	TRBD1	TRBV5-1	TGCGCCAGCAGCAAGACAGGGCCTTTGACTGGAAACACCATATATTTT	CASSKTGPLTGNTIYF
TRBJ2-1	-	TRBD2	TRBV7-2	TGTGCCAGCAGAACAACCGGGACTAGCGGGATCAATGAGCAGTTCTTC	CASRTTGTSGINEQFF
TRBJ2-1	-	-	TRBV7-8	TGTGCCAGCAGCTTAGCTAGCGGCGTCTCCTACAATGAGCAGTTCTTC	CASSLASGVSYNEQFF
TRBJ1-4	-	-	TRBV30	TGTGCCTGGAGTGTAGGGAGTACCACTAATGAAAAACTGTTTTTT	CAWSVGSTTNEKLFF
TRBJ2-3	-	-	TRBV6-1	TGTGCCAGCAAAGAAGGCCTCGAGAGGGATACGCAGTATTTT	CASKEGLERDTQYF
TRBJ1-5	-	-	TRBV19	TGTGCCAGTAGTATAGATTTCCGGGGCAATCAGCCCCAGCATTTT	CASSIDFRGNQPQHF
TRBJ2-1	-	TRBD2	TRBV5-1	TGCGCCAGCAGAGAGCCGGGACTAGCGGGAGTTAATGAGCAGTTCTTC	CASREPGLAGVNEQFF
TRBJ2-7	-	TRBD1	TRBV29-1	TGCAGCGTTGGAGTAGGACAGGGGGTCCACGAGCAGTACTTC	CSVGVGQGVHEQYF
TRBJ2-2	-	-	TRBV7-3	TGTGCCAGCAGCCGGGTATCCGGGGAGCTGTTTTTT	CASSRVSGELFF
TRBJ1-2	-	TRBD1	TRBV18	TGTGCCAGCTCAGACAGGGGAGCTAACTATGGCTACACCTTC	CASSDRGANYGYTF
TRBJ1-5	-	-	TRBV19	TGTGCCAGTAGTAACCCGGGGGAGCCTAGCAATCAGCCCCAGCATTTT	CASSNPGEPSNQPQHF
TRBJ2-7	-	-	TRBV11-2	TGTGCCAGCAGTAGGGAGGGACACAGCTACGAGCAGTACTTC	CASSREGHSYEQYF
TRBJ2-2	-	-	TRBV29-1	TGCAGCGTTGGTTCAGCTGCCGGGGAGCTGTTTTTT	CSVGSAAGELFF
TRBJ2-7	-	TRBD2	TRBV7-3	TGTGCCAGCAGCTCCTTAACTAGCGGGAGGGCCCACTACGAGCAGTACTTC	CASSSLTSGRAHYEQYF
TRBJ2-3	-	TRBD2	TRBV11-3	TGTGCCAGCAGCCGGGGGGGCACAGATACGCAGTATTTT	CASSRGGTDTQYF
TRBJ2-1	-	-	TRBV7-2	TGTGCCAGCAGCTTAGACTTTTCAGGGTACAATGAGCAGTTCTTC	CASSLDFSGYNEQFF
TRBJ2-1	-	-	TRBV19	TGTGCCAGCACGAAAGGGTATATCGGGGAGCAGTTCTTC	CASTKGYIGEQFF
TRBJ2-1	-	-	TRBV2	TGTGCCAGCAGGGGGACCCTCGACAATGAGCAGTTCTTC	CASRGTLDNEQFF
TRBJ2-1	-	TRBD2	TRBV7-2	TGTGCCAGCAGCTACCGACTAGCGGGAGCGCAGAACAATGAGCAGTTCTTC	CASSYRLAGAQNNEQFF